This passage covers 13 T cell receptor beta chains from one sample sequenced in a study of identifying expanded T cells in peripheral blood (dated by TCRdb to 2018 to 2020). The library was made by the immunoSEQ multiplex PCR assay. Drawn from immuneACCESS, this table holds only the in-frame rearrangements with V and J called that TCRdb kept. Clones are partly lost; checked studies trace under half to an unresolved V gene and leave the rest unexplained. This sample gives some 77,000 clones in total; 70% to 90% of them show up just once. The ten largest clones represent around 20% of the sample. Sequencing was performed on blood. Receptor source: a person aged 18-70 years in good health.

The CDR3 is CATSRSGTGNEKLFF. Written as DNA, the CDR3 is TGTGCCACCAGCAGGTCCGGGACAGGGAACGAAAAACTGTTTTTT. The V call is TRBV15, the J call TRBJ1-4; 9 bases are shared with TRBD1. From germline, CDR1 is LNHNV and CDR2 YYDKDF (reference sequence). CDR3 length: 15 amino acids. V trimming: 3 bases; J trimming: 8 bases; junction bases outside the gene matches: 7.

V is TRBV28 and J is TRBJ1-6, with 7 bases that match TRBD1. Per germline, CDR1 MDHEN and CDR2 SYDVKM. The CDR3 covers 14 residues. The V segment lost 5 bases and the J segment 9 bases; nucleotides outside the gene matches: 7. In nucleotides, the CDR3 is TGTGCCAGCAGTCACAGGGGTTTGGGTTCACCCCTCCACTTT. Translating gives CASSHRGLGSPLHF.

CDR3 coding DNA: TGTGCCAGCAGCTTCTACCACGACCTGACAGTCACCGGGCATTTT. Amino acids: CASSFYHDLTVTGHF. This rearrangement joins TRBV7-9 to TRBJ1-5; tentatively, D is TRBD1 (5 bases). The CDR3 covers 15 residues. Trimming removed 3 bases at V and 15 bases at J, with 24 bases between. The V gene's germline CDR1 is SEHNR and CDR2 FQNEAQ (reference sequence).

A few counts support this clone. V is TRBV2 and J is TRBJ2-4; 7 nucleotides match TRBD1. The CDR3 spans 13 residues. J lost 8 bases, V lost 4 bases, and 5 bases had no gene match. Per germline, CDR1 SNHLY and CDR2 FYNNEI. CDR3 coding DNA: TGTGCCAGCAGTGGGGCAGGGGGAGACATTCAGTACTTC. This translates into CASSGAGGDIQYF.

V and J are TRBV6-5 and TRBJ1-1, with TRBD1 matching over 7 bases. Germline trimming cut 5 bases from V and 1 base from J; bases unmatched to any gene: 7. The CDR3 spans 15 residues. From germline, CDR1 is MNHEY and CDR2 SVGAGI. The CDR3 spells CASSPSGTANTEAFF. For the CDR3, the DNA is TGTGCCAGCAGTCCCTCCGGGACAGCGAACACTGAAGCTTTCTTT.

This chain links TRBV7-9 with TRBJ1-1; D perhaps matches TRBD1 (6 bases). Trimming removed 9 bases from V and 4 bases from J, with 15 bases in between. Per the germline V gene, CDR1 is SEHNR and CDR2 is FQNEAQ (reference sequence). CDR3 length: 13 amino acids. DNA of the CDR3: TGTGCCAGTCTTAAGGAGGGGGGCACTGAAGCTTTCTTT. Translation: CASLKEGGTEAFF. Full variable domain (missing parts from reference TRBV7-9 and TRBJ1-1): DTGVSQNPRHKITKRGQNVTFRCDPISEHNRLYWYRQTLGQGPEFLTYFQNEAQLEKSRLLSDRFSAERPKGSFSTLEIQRTEQGDSAMYLCASLKEGGTEAFFGQGTRLTVV.

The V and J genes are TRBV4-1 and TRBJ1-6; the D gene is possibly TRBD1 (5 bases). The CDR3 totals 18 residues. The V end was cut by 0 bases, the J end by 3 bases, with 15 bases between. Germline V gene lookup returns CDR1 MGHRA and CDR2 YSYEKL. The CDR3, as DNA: TGCGCCAGCAGCCAAGAGCTGGGGGGATCCCACTATAATTCACCCCTCCACTTT. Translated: CASSQELGGSHYNSPLHF.

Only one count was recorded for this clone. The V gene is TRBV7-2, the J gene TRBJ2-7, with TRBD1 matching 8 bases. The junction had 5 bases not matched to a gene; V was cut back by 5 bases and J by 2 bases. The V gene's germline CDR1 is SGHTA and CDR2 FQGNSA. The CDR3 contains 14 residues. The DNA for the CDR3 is TGTGCCAGCAGCCGGGACAGGCGAACCTACGAGCAGTACTTC. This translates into CASSRDRRTYEQYF.

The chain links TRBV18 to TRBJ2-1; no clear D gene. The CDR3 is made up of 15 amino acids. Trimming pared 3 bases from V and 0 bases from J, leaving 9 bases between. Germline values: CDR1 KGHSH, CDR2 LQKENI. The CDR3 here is CASSPWAPSYNEQFF. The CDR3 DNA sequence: TGTGCCAGCTCACCCTGGGCCCCCTCCTACAATGAGCAGTTCTTC. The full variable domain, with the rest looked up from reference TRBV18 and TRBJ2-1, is NAGVMQNPRHLVRRRGQEARLRCSPMKGHSHVYWYRQLPEEGLKFMVYLQKENIIDESGMPKERFSAEFPKEGPSILRIQQVVRGDSAAYFCASSPWAPSYNEQFFGPGTRLTVL.

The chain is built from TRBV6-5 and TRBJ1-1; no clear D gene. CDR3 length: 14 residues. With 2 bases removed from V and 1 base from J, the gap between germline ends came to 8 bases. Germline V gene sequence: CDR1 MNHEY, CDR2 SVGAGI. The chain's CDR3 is CASSYLGRNTEAFF. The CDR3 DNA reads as TGTGCCAGCAGTTACCTGGGAAGGAACACTGAAGCTTTCTTT.

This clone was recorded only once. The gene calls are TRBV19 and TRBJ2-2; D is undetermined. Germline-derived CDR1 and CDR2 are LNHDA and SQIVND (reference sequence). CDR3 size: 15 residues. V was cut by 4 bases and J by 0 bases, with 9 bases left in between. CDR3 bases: TGTGCCAGTAGTAGAAGAGGACCGAACACCGGGGAGCTGTTTTTT. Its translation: CASSRRGPNTGELFF.

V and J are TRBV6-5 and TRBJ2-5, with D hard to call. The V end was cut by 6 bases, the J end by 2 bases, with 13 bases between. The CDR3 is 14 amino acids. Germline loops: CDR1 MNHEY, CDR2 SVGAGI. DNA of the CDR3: TGTGCCAGCAGCCCAGTGGGCAGGCAAGAGACCCAGTACTTC. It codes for CASSPVGRQETQYF.

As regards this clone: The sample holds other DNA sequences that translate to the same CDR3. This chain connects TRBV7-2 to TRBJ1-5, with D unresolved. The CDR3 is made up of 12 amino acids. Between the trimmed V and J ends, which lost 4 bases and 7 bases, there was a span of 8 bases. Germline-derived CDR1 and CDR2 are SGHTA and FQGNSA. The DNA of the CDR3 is TGTGCCAGCAGCTGGGGAGGCCAGCCCCAGCATTTT. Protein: CASSWGGQPQHF.